This paragraph covers one T cell receptor beta chain sequence. The target antigen is unknown. A TCRbeta library incorporating unique molecular identifiers was prepared. TCRdb recomputed calls from the PCR reads with MiXCR, one row per CDR3 protein. The top ten clones hold about 5% of a sample with about 870,000 distinct CDR3 sequences, 16% of them seen once. The sample is drawn from a study of T-cell reconstitution after alpha-beta-depleted transplantation in children. Overall study findings and caveats: By one year post-transplant, T-cell counts and diversity largely arose from T cells that were newly produced.

Sequenced here: PBMCs, mostly from graft donor cells, sampled 360 days after TCRalphabeta/CD19-depleted stem cell transplant. The TCR originated in a male patient younger than 18 who had a stem cell transplant for acute lymphoblastic leukemia, so the T cells may come from the graft donor.

The CDR3 DNA is TGTGCCAGCGGTAGGGGGAGCACAGATACGCAGTATTTT. Translating it yields CASGRGSTDTQYF. The chain recombines TRBV11-1 with TRBJ2-3; D might be TRBD1 (6 bases). This CDR3 is built from 13 residues. CDR1 is SGHAT and CDR2 is FQDESV in the germline V gene (reference sequence). Trimming left V 8 bases short and J 0 bases short, with 9 bases between.